This T cell receptor (beta chain) was recovered during a study of control samples from healthy donors and cancer patients (dated by TCRdb to the early 2020s). Of note for this clone: No cognate antigen has been identified for it. Within one base of it there is no much larger clone, and no base qualities were kept.

The protocol used for the library was the immunoSEQ multiplex PCR assay. TCRdb obtained this table from immuneACCESS and retained in-frame rearrangements with V and J assigned. These tables miss some clones; where compared with another copy, unresolved V genes account for less than half of the shortfall, and the remainder is unexplained. The sample contains tens of thousands of clones, about 87% of them found a single time. 1.5% to 2% of the sample is held by the ten biggest clonotypes. Relative to germline, V is missing 2 bases and J is missing 4 bases, with 2 bases of the junction outside any gene match. The germline V gene provides CDR1 MDHEN and CDR2 SYDVKM. The CDR3 runs 14 amino acids, cysteine and phenylalanine included. The CDR3 DNA has 42 bases and is translated from base 1.

The sequenced sample was PBMCs. The sequence derives from a woman aged 55-69 years with head and neck cancer. Here the chain combines TRBV28 and TRBJ2-7, with TRBD2 matching 10 junction bases. The nucleotide sequence reads TGTGCCAGCAGTTTAATAGCGGGAGGATACGAGCAGTACTTC. This gives the protein CASSLIAGGYEQYF.